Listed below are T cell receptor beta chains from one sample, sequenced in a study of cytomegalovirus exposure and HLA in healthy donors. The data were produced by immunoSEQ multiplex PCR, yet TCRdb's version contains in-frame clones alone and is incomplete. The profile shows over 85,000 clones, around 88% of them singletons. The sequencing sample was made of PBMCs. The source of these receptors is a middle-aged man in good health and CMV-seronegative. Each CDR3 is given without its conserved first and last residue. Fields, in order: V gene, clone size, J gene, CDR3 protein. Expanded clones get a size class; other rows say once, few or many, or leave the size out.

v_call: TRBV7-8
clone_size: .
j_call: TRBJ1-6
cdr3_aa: ASRGIGGSTPSPLH

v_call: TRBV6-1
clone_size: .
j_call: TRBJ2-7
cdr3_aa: ASSEPSDSYEQY

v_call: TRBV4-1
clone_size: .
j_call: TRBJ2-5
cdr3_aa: ASSQDRTEGRTQY

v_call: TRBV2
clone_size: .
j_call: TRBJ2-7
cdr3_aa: ASKKGQSSYEQY

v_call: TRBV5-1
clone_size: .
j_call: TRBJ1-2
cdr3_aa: ASTDTGSYGYT

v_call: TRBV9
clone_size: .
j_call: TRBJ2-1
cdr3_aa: ASSVNRGEGEQF

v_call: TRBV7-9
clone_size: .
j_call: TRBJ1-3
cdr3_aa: ASSLGGLLANTIY

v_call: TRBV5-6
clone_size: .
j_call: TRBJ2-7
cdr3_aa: ASSFRRVSSYEQY

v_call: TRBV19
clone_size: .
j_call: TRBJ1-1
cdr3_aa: ASSMNRDGGTEAF

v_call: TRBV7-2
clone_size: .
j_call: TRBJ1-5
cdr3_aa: ASSPRVTQPQH

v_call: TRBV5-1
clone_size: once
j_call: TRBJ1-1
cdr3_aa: ASSLAVTNRAEAF

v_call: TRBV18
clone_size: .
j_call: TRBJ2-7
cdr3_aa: ASSPLAGAYEQY

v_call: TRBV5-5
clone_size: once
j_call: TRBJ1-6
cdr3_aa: ASSNAGNSPLH

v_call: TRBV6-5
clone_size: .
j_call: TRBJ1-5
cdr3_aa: ASSPDSSSNQPQH

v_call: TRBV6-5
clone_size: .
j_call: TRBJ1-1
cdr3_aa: ASSYSLAGRAF

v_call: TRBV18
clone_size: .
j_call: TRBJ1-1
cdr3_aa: ASALGLDTEAF

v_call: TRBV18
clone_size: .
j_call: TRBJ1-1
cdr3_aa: ASSAGQNTEAF

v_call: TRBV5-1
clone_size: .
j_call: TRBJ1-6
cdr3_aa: ASSAATGTSPLH

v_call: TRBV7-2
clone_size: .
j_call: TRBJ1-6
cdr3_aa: ASSLQGASSYNSPLH

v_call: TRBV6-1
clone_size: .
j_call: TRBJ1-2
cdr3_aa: ASTPVVNYGYT

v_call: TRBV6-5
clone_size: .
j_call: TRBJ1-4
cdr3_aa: ASRSSGGGNEKLF

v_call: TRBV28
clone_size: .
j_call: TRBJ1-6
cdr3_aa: ASSLDRVTYSPLH

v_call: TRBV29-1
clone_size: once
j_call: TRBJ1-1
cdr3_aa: RAGNTEAF

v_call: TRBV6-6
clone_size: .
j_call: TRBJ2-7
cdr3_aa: AISTGIDSYEQY

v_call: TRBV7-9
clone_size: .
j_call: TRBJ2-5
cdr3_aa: ASSFGTGGIRYQETQY

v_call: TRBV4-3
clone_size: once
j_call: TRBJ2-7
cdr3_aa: ASSLGLATEQY